This is a list of T cell receptor beta chains from one sample in a study of blood T cells in healthy people across ages. TCRdb processed the 5' RACE reads anew with MiXCR; each CDR3 protein has one entry. The data show 650,000 or so distinct CDR3 sequences, around 52% seen once. Sequenced: blood. The receptors here all came from a woman aged 80 or older in good health. CDR3s include the opening cysteine and the closing phenylalanine or tryptophan. D genes are given only for firm matches. Not every row has a clone size; where given, it reads once, few, many or a size class.

len	v_gene	d_gene	j_gene	abundance	CDR3aa	CDR3nt
14	TRBV5-1	NA	TRBJ2-3	many	CASSLGLYTDTQYF	TGCGCCAGCAGCCTAGGACTATATACAGATACGCAGTATTTT
15	TRBV7-9	NA	TRBJ1-1	few	CASRPQGSLNTEAFF	TGTGCCAGCAGGCCCCAGGGGAGTTTGAACACTGAAGCTTTCTTT
15	TRBV6-6	NA	TRBJ2-7	NA	CASSLRGLGSYEQYF	TGTGCCAGCAGTTTACGGGGGCTCGGCTCCTACGAGCAGTACTTC
14	TRBV11-2	NA	TRBJ1-2	once	CASSQDLHGYGYTF	TGTGCCAGCAGCCAGGACTTGCATGGCTATGGCTACACCTTC
16	TRBV13	NA	TRBJ1-2	NA	CASSEPGQRTSHGYTF	TGTGCCAGCAGCGAACCGGGCCAGAGGACCTCCCATGGCTACACCTTC
14	TRBV27	TRBD1	TRBJ2-1	NA	CASSLGTGKYEQFF	TGTGCCAGCAGTTTAGGGACAGGGAAGTATGAGCAGTTCTTC
14	TRBV27	NA	TRBJ1-2	NA	CASRALGGNYGYTF	TGTGCCAGCAGAGCCCTCGGGGGTAACTATGGCTACACCTTC
13	TRBV7-9	NA	TRBJ2-7	NA	CASSSAPNFEQYF	TGTGCCAGCAGCTCGGCCCCGAACTTCGAGCAGTACTTC
16	TRBV5-1	NA	TRBJ2-3	many	CASSLGASARGDTQYF	TGCGCCAGCAGCTTGGGGGCTAGCGCGAGGGGAGATACGCAGTATTTT
17	TRBV27	TRBD1	TRBJ2-2	NA	CASSSGTGAPNTGELFF	TGTGCCAGCAGTTCGGGGACAGGGGCTCCGAACACCGGGGAGCTGTTTTTT
14	TRBV18	NA	TRBJ2-7	many	CASSPSHAGYEQYF	TGTGCCAGCTCACCGAGCCACGCGGGCTACGAGCAGTACTTC
12	TRBV5-1	NA	TRBJ2-1	NA	CASSLRTGEQFF	TGCGCCAGCAGCCTAAGGACTGGCGAGCAGTTCTTC
14	TRBV5-1	TRBD2	TRBJ2-7	few	CASSLRLADNLQYF	TGCGCCAGCAGCTTGAGGCTAGCGGACAATTTACAGTACTTC
16	TRBV4-2	NA	TRBJ2-1	many	CASSREAAAGDNEQFF	TGTGCCAGCAGCCGAGAAGCGGCAGCAGGGGACAATGAGCAGTTCTTC
15	TRBV5-1	NA	TRBJ2-3	NA	CASSLVAGQGDTQYF	TGCGCCAGCAGCCTGGTGGCAGGGCAGGGAGATACGCAGTATTTT
15	TRBV7-2	NA	TRBJ1-4	NA	CASSSNQGLNEKLFF	TGTGCCAGCAGCTCAAATCAGGGCCTTAATGAAAAACTGTTTTTT
16	TRBV27	TRBD1	TRBJ1-5	NA	CASSLLSDRGNQPQHF	TGTGCCAGCAGTCTTCTAAGCGACAGGGGCAATCAGCCCCAGCATTTT
17	TRBV7-2	TRBD2	TRBJ2-1	many	CASSLVLAGGPRNEQFF	TGTGCCAGCAGCTTAGTCCTAGCGGGAGGGCCGCGGAATGAGCAGTTCTTC
15	TRBV28	TRBD2	TRBJ2-1	NA	CARGPGTSGDNGQFF	TGTGCCAGAGGGCCCGGGACTAGCGGGGACAATGGGCAGTTCTTC
15	TRBV7-6	NA	TRBJ1-6	many	CASTLGPSQGSPLHF	TGTGCCAGCACTTTGGGGCCCTCACAGGGTTCACCCCTCCACTTT
15	TRBV4-2	TRBD1	TRBJ2-7	NA	CASSYQGANSYEQYF	TGTGCCAGCAGCTATCAGGGGGCCAACTCCTACGAGCAGTACTTC
15	TRBV30	TRBD1	TRBJ1-2	few	CAWRDRAGSVYGYTF	TGTGCCTGGAGGGACAGGGCAGGTTCCGTCTATGGCTACACCTTC
15	TRBV5-1	NA	TRBJ2-2	many	CASSFSGRNTGELFF	TGCGCCAGCAGCTTTTCCGGGAGGAACACCGGGGAGCTGTTTTTT
12	TRBV18	NA	TRBJ2-1	many	CASSPGIGEQFF	TGTGCCAGCTCACCGGGTATCGGCGAGCAGTTCTTC